In this sample, the clone carrying this TCR beta chain turned up a few times. This entry belongs to a study of blood T cell repertoires in COVID-19. Study as a whole: Samples taken during acute and convalescent COVID-19 were collected in the United States, Italy and Spain.

Original processing notes: The authors estimated nucleated cell counts from reference gene primer amplification. The repertoire was sequenced with immunoSEQ multiplex PCR; TCRdb's copy has only in-frame clones and lacks some. V and J calls and clone size are those listed in that table; D and trimming were worked out from the DNA. The profile covers 150,000 or so clones, with around 87% appearing a single time and under 7.5% taken by the ten largest. The CDR3 is 13 residues long. V was trimmed by 5 bases and J by 4 bases, leaving 8 bases between them. Germline V gene data show CDR1 as SGHVS and CDR2 as FQNEAQ.

The sequenced sample consisted of peripheral blood. The sequence derives from a man at least 80 years old with acute or convalescent COVID-19. This rearrangement joins TRBV7-8 to TRBJ1-4; possibly TRBD1 for D (6 bases). The CDR3 loop is CASSPDSNEKLFF. CDR3 bases: TGTGCCAGCAGCCCGGACAGTAATGAAAAACTGTTTTTT. Supplemented by reference TRBV7-8 and TRBJ1-4, the full variable domain reads GAGVSQSPRYKVAKRGQDVALRCDPISGHVSLFWYQQALGQGPEFLTYFQNEAQLDKSGLPSDRFFAERPEGSVSTLKIQRTQQEDSAVYLCASSPDSNEKLFFGSGTQLSVL.